This T cell receptor (beta chain) was found in a study of blood T cells in healthy people across ages. Whole-study results and caveats: Strong correlation existed between TCR beta diversity and naive T cell percentage. Measured against age, TCR beta diversity per million T cells decreased in a roughly linear manner.

They isolated at least 6 million PBMCs from each sample. The CDR3 spans 16 residues. Losses at the gene ends were 5 bases for V and 7 bases for J; bases not matched to a gene: 12. CDR1 is SEHNR, CDR2 FQNEAQ, per germline (reference sequence). The use of a sample-barcoded 5' primer and a J-beta primer mix characterized a second PCR of about 7 to 12 cycles. A template-switch adaptor containing 12 random nucleotides labeled each cDNA molecule. A single record per CDR3 protein comes from TCRdb applying MiXCR to the 5' RACE reads. In the table there are about 1.5 million distinct CDR3 sequences, approximately 43% of which are singletons. The sample holds many counts of this clonotype. The antigen is unknown.

The sample taken for sequencing was blood. The origin of this receptor is a young woman in good health. The chain couples TRBV7-9 to TRBJ2-2, with 8 bases fitting TRBD1. CDR3 in amino acids: CASSDWTGLSGGELFF. The CDR3 DNA reads as TGTGCCAGCAGCGACTGGACAGGGTTAAGTGGCGGGGAGCTGTTTTTT.